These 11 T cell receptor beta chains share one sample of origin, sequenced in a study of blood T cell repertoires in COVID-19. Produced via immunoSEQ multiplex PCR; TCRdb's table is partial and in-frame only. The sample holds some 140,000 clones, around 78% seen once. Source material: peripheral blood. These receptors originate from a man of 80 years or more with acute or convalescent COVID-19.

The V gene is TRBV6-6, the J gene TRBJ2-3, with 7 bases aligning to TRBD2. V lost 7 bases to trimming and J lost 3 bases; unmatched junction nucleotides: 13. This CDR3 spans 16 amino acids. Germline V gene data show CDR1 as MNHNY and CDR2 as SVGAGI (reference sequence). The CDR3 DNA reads TGTGCCAGCACCGACTTAGCGGGCCCGCGGACAGATACGCAGTATTTT. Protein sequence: CASTDLAGPRTDTQYF.

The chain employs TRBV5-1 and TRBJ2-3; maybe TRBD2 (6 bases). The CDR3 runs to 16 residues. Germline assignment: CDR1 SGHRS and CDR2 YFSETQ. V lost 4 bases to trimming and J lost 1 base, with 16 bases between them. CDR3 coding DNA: TGCGCCAGCAGCCCGGAGACTAGACGGGGCACAGATACGCAGTATTTT. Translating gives CASSPETRRGTDTQYF.

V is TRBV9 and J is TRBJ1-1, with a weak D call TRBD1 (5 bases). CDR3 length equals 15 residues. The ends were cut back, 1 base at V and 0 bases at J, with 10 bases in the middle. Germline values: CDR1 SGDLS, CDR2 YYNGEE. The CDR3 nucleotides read TGTGCCAGCAGCGTAACAGGCGCTATGAACACTGAAGCTTTCTTT. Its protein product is CASSVTGAMNTEAFF.

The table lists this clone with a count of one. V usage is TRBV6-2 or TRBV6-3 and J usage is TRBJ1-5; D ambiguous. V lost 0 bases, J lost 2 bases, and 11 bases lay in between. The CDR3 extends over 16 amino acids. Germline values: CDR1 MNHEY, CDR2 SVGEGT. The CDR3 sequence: CASSYSRVGGNQPQHF. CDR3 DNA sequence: TGTGCCAGCAGTTACTCGAGGGTAGGCGGCAATCAGCCCCAGCATTTT.

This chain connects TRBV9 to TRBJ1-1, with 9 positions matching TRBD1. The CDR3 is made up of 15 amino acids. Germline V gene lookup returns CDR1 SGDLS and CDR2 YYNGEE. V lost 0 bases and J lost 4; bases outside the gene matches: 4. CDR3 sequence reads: CASSVVDRGATEAFF. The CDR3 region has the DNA TGTGCCAGCAGCGTAGTTGACAGGGGGGCCACTGAAGCTTTCTTT.

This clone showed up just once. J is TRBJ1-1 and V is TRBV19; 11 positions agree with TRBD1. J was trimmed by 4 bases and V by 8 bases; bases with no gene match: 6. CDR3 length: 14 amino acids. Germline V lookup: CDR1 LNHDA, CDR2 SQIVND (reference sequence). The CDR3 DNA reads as TGTGCCAGTTCGGGACAGGGGGAGGGCACTGAAGCTTTCTTT. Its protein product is CASSGQGEGTEAFF.

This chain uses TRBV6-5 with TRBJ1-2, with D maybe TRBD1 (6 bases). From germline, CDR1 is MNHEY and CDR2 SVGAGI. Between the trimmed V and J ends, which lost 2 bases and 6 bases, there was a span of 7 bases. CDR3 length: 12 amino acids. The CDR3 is CASSYPGDGYTF. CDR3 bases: TGTGCCAGCAGTTACCCAGGGGATGGCTACACCTTC.

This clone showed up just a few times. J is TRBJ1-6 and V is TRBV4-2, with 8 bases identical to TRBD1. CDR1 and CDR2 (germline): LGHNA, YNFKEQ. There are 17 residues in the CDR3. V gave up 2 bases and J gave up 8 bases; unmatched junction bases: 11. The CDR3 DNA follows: TGTGCCAGCAGCCAAAGGGTCCAGGGGGCGCAGGATTCACCCCTCCACTTT. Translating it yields CASSQRVQGAQDSPLHF.

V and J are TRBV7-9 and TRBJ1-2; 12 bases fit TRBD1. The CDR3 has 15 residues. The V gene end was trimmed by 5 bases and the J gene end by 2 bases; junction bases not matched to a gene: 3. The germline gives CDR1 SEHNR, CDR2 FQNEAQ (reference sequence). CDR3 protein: CASSPGQGANYGYTF. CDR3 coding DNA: TGTGCCAGCAGCCCGGGACAGGGGGCGAACTATGGCTACACCTTC.

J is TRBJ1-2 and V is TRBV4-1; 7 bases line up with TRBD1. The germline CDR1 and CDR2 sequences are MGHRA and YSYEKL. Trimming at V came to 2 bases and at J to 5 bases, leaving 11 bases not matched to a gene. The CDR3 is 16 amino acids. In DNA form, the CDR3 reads TGCGCCAGCAGCCAACTAACCCAGGGGGTCGAGTATGGCTACACCTTC. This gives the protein CASSQLTQGVEYGYTF.

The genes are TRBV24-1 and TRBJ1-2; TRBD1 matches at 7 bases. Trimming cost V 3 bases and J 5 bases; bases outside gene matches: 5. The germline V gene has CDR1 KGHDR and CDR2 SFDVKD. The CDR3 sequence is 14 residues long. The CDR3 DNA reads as TGTGCCACCAGTGATGGTGGGACAGAGTATGGCTACACCTTC. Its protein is CATSDGGTEYGYTF.